These T cell receptor beta chains were read from a single sample in a study of blood T cell repertoires in COVID-19. Only in-frame clones appear in the TCRdb table, and some are missing; sequencing was by immunoSEQ multiplex PCR. The sample consists of around 280,000 clones, around 87% of them appearing once. Sequencing used peripheral blood. These receptors came from a woman aged 25-40 years who had recovered from COVID-19. CDR3s include the opening cysteine and the closing phenylalanine or tryptophan. Each record gives: J gene, clone size, CDR3 length, D gene, V gene, CDR3 DNA, CDR3 protein. A D gene is named only where the DNA matches it firmly. A row's size may be missing; if present it is once, few, many or a size class.

>TRBJ2-7|-|14|-|TRBV5-1
TGCGCCAGCAGTCACCGGGACACCTCCTACGAGCAGTACTTC
CASSHRDTSYEQYF
>TRBJ2-7|-|12|-|TRBV3-1/TRBV3-2
TGTGCCAGCAGCCACGGTTTATACGAGCAGTACTTC
CASSHGLYEQYF
>TRBJ2-7|-|16|-|TRBV6-5
TGTGCCAGCAGTTACTCGAACAGGGTGGGATCCTACGAGCAGTACTTC
CASSYSNRVGSYEQYF
>TRBJ2-1|-|16|TRBD2|TRBV7-3
TGTGCCAGCAGCTTAATCGGCGGGAGCTCCTACAATGAGCAGTTCTTC
CASSLIGGSSYNEQFF
>TRBJ1-1|-|14|TRBD1|TRBV27
TGTGCCAGCAGATCGACAGGGGCCAACACTGAAGCTTTCTTT
CASRSTGANTEAFF
>TRBJ1-2|-|14|TRBD1|TRBV30
TGTGCCTGGGAACAGAACAGGGGGCCGGGGGGCTACACCTTC
CAWEQNRGPGGYTF
>TRBJ2-7|-|15|TRBD2|TRBV19
TGTGCCAGTAGTATAGGACTAGCGGGAACCTACGAGCAGTACTTC
CASSIGLAGTYEQYF
>TRBJ1-5|-|13|-|TRBV6-6
TGTGCCAGCAGTTACCAGGGAAATCAGCCCCAGCATTTT
CASSYQGNQPQHF
>TRBJ1-1|-|13|TRBD1|TRBV3-1/TRBV3-2
TGTGCCAGCAGTCCGACAGGGGACACTGAAGCTTTCTTT
CASSPTGDTEAFF
>TRBJ2-4|once|16|-|TRBV19
TGTGCCAGTAGTATAGCTGGTACTCTAGCCAAAAACATTCAGTACTTC
CASSIAGTLAKNIQYF
>TRBJ2-7|-|18|-|TRBV3-1/TRBV3-2
TGTGCCAGCAGCCGCGCAAACCCACTAGCCCAGAGCTCCTACGAGCAGTACTTC
CASSRANPLAQSSYEQYF
>TRBJ2-6|many|15|-|TRBV10-2
TGCGCCAGCAGCTTAGATCCATCTGGGGCCAACGTCCTGACTTTC
CASSLDPSGANVLTF
>TRBJ1-1|-|14|TRBD1|TRBV3-1/TRBV3-2
TGTGCCAGCAGCCAGGGAACAGGGGACAATCAAGCTTTCTTT
CASSQGTGDNQAFF
>TRBJ1-5|-|13|-|TRBV2
TGTGCCAGCGGGGTGGGGCCGGATCAGCCCCAGCATTTT
CASGVGPDQPQHF
>TRBJ2-1|once|16|-|TRBV18
TGTGCCAGCTCACCAATCTTAGGGGGCTCCTACAATGAGCAGTTCTTC
CASSPILGGSYNEQFF
>TRBJ2-7|-|15|TRBD2|TRBV7-8
TGTGCCAGCAGCTTGCGGACTAGCGGGGTCTACGAGCAGTACTTC
CASSLRTSGVYEQYF
>TRBJ2-7|-|13|-|TRBV28
TGTGCCAGCAGTTTATCTATGCGTTACGAGCAGTACTTC
CASSLSMRYEQYF
>TRBJ2-3|-|15|TRBD2|TRBV11-2
TGTGCCAGCAGTACTAGCGGGAGTTTTGCAGATACGCAGTATTTT
CASSTSGSFADTQYF
>TRBJ2-2|-|14|TRBD1|TRBV7-9
TGTGCCAGCAGCTGGGACAGGGCCGCCGGGGAGCTGTTTTTT
CASSWDRAAGELFF
>TRBJ2-2|-|16|-|TRBV5-8
TGTGCCAGCAGCCTGGGAGACAGACGGAACACCGGGGAGCTGTTTTTT
CASSLGDRRNTGELFF
>TRBJ2-2|-|15|TRBD2|TRBV5-1
TGCGCCAGCAGCTCAGCGGGAGGAATTGCCGGGGAGCTGTTTTTT
CASSSAGGIAGELFF
>TRBJ2-1|once|19|TRBD2|TRBV5-1
TGCGCCAGCAGCCCCGATTCGACTAGCGGGTGGGAGGGGTTCAATGAGCAGTTCTTC
CASSPDSTSGWEGFNEQFF
>TRBJ1-1|-|13|TRBD1|TRBV30
TGTGCCTGGGGACAGGGGTCGAACACTGAAGCTTTCTTT
CAWGQGSNTEAFF
>TRBJ1-2|few|14|-|TRBV27
TGTGCCAGCAGTCAATCGGGACAAACATATGGCTACACCTTC
CASSQSGQTYGYTF
>TRBJ1-1|-|13|-|TRBV2
TGTGCCAGCAGGGCTACAGGGCCCACTGAAGCTTTCTTT
CASRATGPTEAFF
>TRBJ2-2|-|15|-|TRBV7-9
TGTGCCAGCAGCTTTGGGGGGACGAACACCGGGGAGCTGTTTTTT
CASSFGGTNTGELFF
>TRBJ1-2|-|11|-|TRBV20-1
TGCAGTGCGCCGTCAGGGGTTGGCTACACCTTC
CSAPSGVGYTF
>TRBJ1-3|-|14|TRBD1|TRBV6-5
TGTGCCAGCAGGGGGACAGCGCATGGAAACACCATATATTTT
CASRGTAHGNTIYF
>TRBJ2-1|-|15|-|TRBV5-1
TGCGCCAGCGGGGAGCGGATAAGCTCCTACAATGAGCAGTTCTTC
CASGERISSYNEQFF
>TRBJ2-4|once|18|TRBD1|TRBV6-4
TGTGCCAGCAGTGTTGGGGGACAGACGAATTTAGCCAAAAACATTCAGTACTTC
CASSVGGQTNLAKNIQYF
>TRBJ2-7|-|16|TRBD2|TRBV6-4
TGTGCGAGCCCTCGGGCTAGCGGGAGGGCCTCCTACGAGCAGTACTTC
CASPRASGRASYEQYF
>TRBJ1-3|-|14|-|TRBV7-2
TGTGCCAGCAGCTTAGATTACGGTGGAAACACCATATATTTT
CASSLDYGGNTIYF
>TRBJ1-1|-|11|TRBD1|TRBV28
TGTGCCAGCAGTCATCGGGACAGTATATCCTTT
CASSHRDSISF
>TRBJ1-2|-|16|-|TRBV7-9
TGTGCCAGCAGCTCATACTCAGGGGAAGGGGTCTATGGCTACACCTTC
CASSSYSGEGVYGYTF
>TRBJ2-1|few|14|-|TRBV6-5
TGTGCCAGCGGCAACAGGGACTCCTACAATGAGCAGTTCTTC
CASGNRDSYNEQFF
>TRBJ2-7|few|14|TRBD1|TRBV9
TGTGCCAGCAGCGTAGGGGACAGGGGGCAAGAGCAGTACTTC
CASSVGDRGQEQYF
>TRBJ2-4|-|17|-|TRBV7-2
TGTGCCAGCAGCTTAGGGATGGGGGACACCCTTAAAAACATTCAGTACTTC
CASSLGMGDTLKNIQYF
>TRBJ1-5|-|15|-|TRBV6-1
TGTGCCAGCAGTGAATCCGACCGGGGCAATCAGCCCCAGCATTTT
CASSESDRGNQPQHF
>TRBJ2-5|-|13|-|TRBV13
TGTGCCAGCAGCTTATATCTCCAGGAGACCCAGTACTTC
CASSLYLQETQYF
>TRBJ2-5|-|15|-|TRBV19
TGTGCCAGTAGTATAACGGGGGGCCTCCAAGAGACCCAGTACTTC
CASSITGGLQETQYF
>TRBJ2-2|-|16|-|TRBV3-1/TRBV3-2
TGTGCCAGCAGCCAAGCTAGGACCAGGGGAAGCGGGGAGCTGTTTTTT
CASSQARTRGSGELFF
>TRBJ1-1|-|14|TRBD1|TRBV5-1
TGCGCCAGCCACAGGGGACAGGGGTCGACTGAAGCTTTCTTT
CASHRGQGSTEAFF
>TRBJ1-1|few|13|-|TRBV12-3/TRBV12-4
TGTGCCAGCAGTTTCGACGGGGACACTGAAGCTTTCTTT
CASSFDGDTEAFF
>TRBJ2-7|-|15|TRBD2|TRBV4-1
TGCGCCAGCAGCCCTATTAGCGGGAGGACTTACGAGCAGTACTTC
CASSPISGRTYEQYF
>TRBJ1-1|-|16|TRBD1|TRBV19
TGTGCCAGTACCCCAGGACAGGGGGTTCAAAACACTGAAGCTTTCTTT
CASTPGQGVQNTEAFF
>TRBJ1-2|-|14|-|TRBV2
TGTGCCAGCAAGAGCACCGGGACAATCTATGGCTACACCTTC
CASKSTGTIYGYTF
>TRBJ1-1|-|16|TRBD1|TRBV19
TGTGCCAGTAGTATAAGGGACAGTCCGACGGACACTGAAGCTTTCTTT
CASSIRDSPTDTEAFF
>TRBJ2-2|many|18|TRBD2|TRBV6-4
TGTGCCAGCAGTCCCCTTCACCGGACTAGCGGGAGCACCGGGGAGCTGTTTTTT
CASSPLHRTSGSTGELFF
>TRBJ2-4|-|18|TRBD1|TRBV29-1
TGCAGCGGTTTGACAGGGAGTTTCGTACGGATAGCCAAAAACATTCAGTACTTC
CSGLTGSFVRIAKNIQYF
>TRBJ1-1|-|13|-|TRBV3-1/TRBV3-2
TGTGCCAGCAGCCAAGTGCGAGGGAACGAAGCTTTCTTT
CASSQVRGNEAFF
>TRBJ1-5|-|14|-|TRBV18
TGTGCCAGCTCACAGCGGACAGTCAATCAGCCCCAGCATTTT
CASSQRTVNQPQHF
>TRBJ2-1|few|15|-|TRBV30
TGTGCCTGGAGCCGCCCGTCGACAGCCTACAATGAGCAGTTCTTC
CAWSRPSTAYNEQFF
>TRBJ2-1|-|15|TRBD2|TRBV5-1
TGCGCCAGCAGCTTGGTAGGTAGCGGGGGGGAAGAGCAGTTCTTC
CASSLVGSGGEEQFF
>TRBJ1-5|-|14|-|TRBV27
TGTGCCAGCAGTTCCGACAGGACGTATCAGCCCCAGCATTTT
CASSSDRTYQPQHF